A single sample is the source of the 15 T cell receptor beta chains below, sequenced in a study of cytomegalovirus exposure and HLA in healthy donors (dated by TCRdb to the late 2010s). Library construction relied on the immunoSEQ multiplex PCR assay. For the multiplex PCR, a mixture combining 60 forward primers for TCR Vbeta segments and 13 reverse primers for TCR Jbeta segments was used. TCRdb limited this immuneACCESS table to in-frame rearrangements with V and J called. A share of clones is missing; checked studies link under half to unresolved V genes, and the rest is unexplained. For this sample there are about 170,000 clones; 75% to 90% appear just once. The ten largest make up under 3% of the sample. The sequenced sample was PBMCs. The origin of the receptors is a male donor in good health and CMV-seronegative.

To note about this clone: The same CDR3 arises from other DNA sequences in this sample as well. In nucleotides, the CDR3 is TGTGCCAGCAGCGTAGCTGGAGGGAATAACGGCAATGAGCAGTTCTTC. It translates to CASSVAGGNNGNEQFF. This sequence joins TRBV9 and TRBJ2-1, with D possibly TRBD2 on 6 matching bases. The germline V gene has CDR1 SGDLS and CDR2 YYNGEE. The CDR3 is 16 residues long. Deletions cut 0 bases from V and 6 bases from J, with 16 bases between.

The chain couples TRBV20-1 to TRBJ2-3; D not certain. CDR1 is DFQATT and CDR2 is SNEGSKA in the germline V gene (reference sequence). The CDR3 length is 11 residues. Trimming removed 5 bases at V and 8 bases at J, with 11 bases between. The CDR3 protein is CSAAPRGTQYF. DNA of the CDR3: TGCAGTGCTGCCCCTAGAGGTACGCAGTATTTT.

The chain is built from TRBV5-1 and TRBJ2-6, with D unclear. Germline V gene sequence: CDR1 SGHRS, CDR2 YFSETQ. The CDR3 contains 15 residues. V lost 0 bases and J lost 0, with 4 bases in between. The CDR3 here is CASSLAYSGANVLTF. In DNA form, the CDR3 reads TGCGCCAGCAGCTTGGCTTACTCTGGGGCCAACGTCCTGACTTTC.

The J gene is TRBJ2-3, the V gene TRBV7-2; 12 bases line up with TRBD2. This CDR3 is built from 19 residues. The V and J ends lost 5 bases and 0 bases, in that order; junction bases with no gene match: 12. Germline V lookup: CDR1 SGHTA, CDR2 FQGNSA. DNA for the CDR3: TGTGCCAGCAGCCCGAGGAGGACTAGCGGGGTTCTAAGCACAGATACGCAGTATTTT. Its protein product is CASSPRRTSGVLSTDTQYF.

Concerning this clone: In this CDR3 the conserved last residue, phenylalanine or tryptophan, is missing, so a read error is likely. The rearrangement joins TRBV5-1 to TRBJ1-1; no clear D gene. The CDR3 sequence is 13 residues long. Trimming left V 0 bases short and J 3 bases short, with 6 bases between. CDR1 and CDR2 from the germline V gene are SGHRS and YFSETQ. The CDR3 region has the DNA TGCGCCAGCAGCTTGGCAGGTTACACTGAAGCTTTCCTT. Translating it yields CASSLAGYTEAFL.

J is TRBJ2-7 and V is TRBV29-1, with 7 bases matching TRBD1. CDR1 and CDR2 from the germline V gene are SQVTM and ANQGSEA. The CDR3 sequence is 13 residues long. After removal of 6 bases from V and 3 bases from J, the junction contained 8 bases not matched to a gene. The CDR3 nucleotides are TGCAGCGTACGACAGGGAATGGGCTACGAGCAGTACTTC. Translation: CSVRQGMGYEQYF.

This clone rates as medium-sized. The chain uses TRBV6-4 and TRBJ2-6; the match to TRBD1 covers 8 bases. This CDR3 has 16 amino acids. J was trimmed by 2 bases and V by 0 bases; bases with no gene match: 0. Germline V CDR1 and CDR2: MRHNA, SNTAGT. CDR3 coding DNA: TGTGCCAGCAGTGACTCGACAGGGGCTGGGGCCAACGTCCTGACTTTC. Protein product: CASSDSTGAGANVLTF.

This clone has only a few counts. J is TRBJ2-3 and V is TRBV5-4; D remains ambiguous. CDR1 SGHNT and CDR2 YYREEE come from the germline V gene (reference sequence). The CDR3 covers 16 residues. Trimming stripped 0 bases from V and 4 bases from J, with 15 bases between. This CDR3 is CASSLAGSSFSDTQYF. Written as DNA, the CDR3 is TGTGCCAGCAGCTTGGCCGGTAGTAGTTTTTCAGATACGCAGTATTTT.

The chain links TRBV5-1 to TRBJ1-4; 10 positions agree with TRBD1. This CDR3 is built from 16 residues. CDR1 and CDR2 (germline): SGHRS, YFSETQ. J was trimmed by 6 bases and V by 2 bases; bases with no gene match: 7. The CDR3 loop is CASSLSRDRGDEKLFF. The CDR3 DNA reads as TGCGCCAGCAGCTTATCCCGGGACAGGGGTGATGAAAAACTGTTTTTT. Supplemented by reference TRBV5-1 and TRBJ1-4, the full variable domain reads KAGVTQTPRYLIKTRGQQVTLSCSPISGHRSVSWYQQTPGQGLQFLFEYFSETQRNKGNFPGRFSGRQFSNSRSEMNVSTLELGDSALYLCASSLSRDRGDEKLFFGSGTQLSVL.

This chain connects TRBV6-5 to TRBJ1-2, with D uncertain. The CDR3 spans 13 residues. The V and J ends lost 2 bases and 3 bases respectively, with 7 bases between them. Germline V gene sequence: CDR1 MNHEY, CDR2 SVGAGI. CDR3 bases: TGTGCCAGCAGTTACCAGCAGGACTATGGCTACACCTTC. As protein: CASSYQQDYGYTF.

This chain links TRBV29-1 with TRBJ2-2, with D possibly TRBD2 on 6 matching bases. Germline loops: CDR1 SQVTM, CDR2 ANQGSEA. The CDR3 has 14 residues. Trimming removed 7 bases from V and 0 bases from J, with 12 bases in between. Here the CDR3 DNA reads TGCAGCGCCCGGGGGAACGCGAACACCGGGGAGCTGTTTTTT. As protein: CSARGNANTGELFF.

V is TRBV2 and J is TRBJ2-7; 7 bases agree with TRBD2. This CDR3 comprises 15 residues. V lost 6 bases to trimming and J lost 2 bases; unmatched junction nucleotides: 10. Germline assignment: CDR1 SNHLY and CDR2 FYNNEI. DNA for the CDR3: TGTGCCAGCAGAGTGACTAGCCAGAAGCCCTACGAGCAGTACTTC. It codes for CASRVTSQKPYEQYF. Drawing the rest from reference TRBV2 and TRBJ2-7, the complete variable domain is EPEVTQTPSHQVTQMGQEVILRCVPISNHLYFYWYRQILGQKVEFLVSFYNNEISEKSEIFDDQFSVERPDGSNFTLKIRSTKLEDSAMYFCASRVTSQKPYEQYFGPGTRLTVT.

The chain has TRBV18 and TRBJ1-1; D remains ambiguous. There are 13 residues in the CDR3. Germline assignment: CDR1 KGHSH and CDR2 LQKENI. Trimming took off 3 bases at V and 3 bases at J, with 8 bases between the two ends. Here the CDR3 reads CASSPERHTEAFF. DNA for the CDR3: TGTGCCAGCTCACCCGAGAGGCACACTGAAGCTTTCTTT.

The rearrangement joins TRBV30 to TRBJ1-1, with D unresolved. The ends were cut back, 0 bases at V and 1 base at J, with 9 bases in the middle. CDR3 size: 14 residues. Germline V gene data show CDR1 as GTSNPN and CDR2 as SVGIG (reference sequence). The DNA for the CDR3 is TGTGCCTGGAGTGTCGTGGCAGGGAACACTGAAGCTTTCTTT. It specifies CAWSVVAGNTEAFF.

In regard to this clone: Its ends do not fully match the called genes, so a read error is possible. The chain couples TRBV9 to TRBJ1-2; TRBD1 agrees at 7 bases. CDR3 length: 16 residues. Germline V gene sequence: CDR1 SGDLS, CDR2 YYNGEE. CDR3 sequence reads: CASNVEGVGGGQGYTF. The CDR3 DNA reads TGTGCCAGCAACGTAGAGGGGGTTGGAGGGGGCCAAGGCTACACCTTC.